Listed below are T cell receptor beta chains from one sample, sequenced in a study of shared clonotypes between healthy human individuals. Data came from immunoSEQ multiplex PCR; TCRdb stores just in-frame clones and leaves some out. The sample contains about 600,000 clones, around 95% of which appear only once. The sequencing input was naive CD8+ T cells sorted from blood. These receptors were collected from a woman younger than 45 in good health. Each CDR3 is given with its conserved first and last residue. The D gene is left open where the match is weak. Clone size is not always given. Where it is, it says once, few, many or a class for expanded clones.

>TRBJ2-7|TRBV14|NA|NA
CASSQDRLFAYEQYF
TGTGCCAGCAGCCAAGATCGACTATTCGCCTACGAGCAGTACTTC
>TRBJ1-2|TRBV7-9|NA|NA
CASSSDLYGYTF
TGTGCCAGCAGCTCAGACCTATATGGCTACACCTTC
>TRBJ2-2|TRBV27|NA|NA
CASSWGFGTGELFF
TGTGCCAGCAGTTGGGGTTTTGGCACCGGGGAGCTGTTTTTT
>TRBJ1-1|TRBV4-1|NA|TRBD1
CASSQRQGTEAFF
TGCGCCAGCAGCCAGAGACAGGGCACTGAAGCTTTCTTT
>TRBJ2-1|TRBV27|NA|NA
CASSFTSSYNEQFF
TGTGCCAGCAGTTTCACTTCTTCCTACAATGAGCAGTTCTTC
>TRBJ2-1|TRBV5-1|NA|NA
CASSPGEVVNEQFF
TGCGCCAGCAGCCCAGGAGAGGTGGTCAATGAGCAGTTCTTC
>TRBJ1-1|TRBV2|NA|TRBD1
CASSEDKDRGWTEAFF
TGTGCCAGCAGTGAAGATAAGGACAGGGGCTGGACTGAAGCTTTCTTT
>TRBJ2-2|TRBV6-1|once|NA
CASSGPVASWTGELFF
TGTGCCAGCAGTGGGCCAGTAGCGTCCTGGACCGGGGAGCTGTTTTTT
>TRBJ2-1|TRBV29-1|NA|TRBD1
CSATGDSYNEQFF
TGCAGCGCAACAGGGGACTCCTACAATGAGCAGTTCTTC
>TRBJ2-7|TRBV11-2|NA|NA
CASSPMDRTYEQYF
TGTGCCAGCAGCCCCATGGACCGAACCTACGAGCAGTACTTC
>TRBJ2-7|TRBV2|NA|NA
CASRAYEQYF
TGTGCCAGCAGGGCCTACGAGCAGTACTTC
>TRBJ2-1|TRBV27|once|TRBD2
CASSPGLAGYNEQFF
TGTGCCAGCAGTCCGGGACTAGCGGGTTACAATGAGCAGTTCTTC
>TRBJ2-5|TRBV15|once|NA
CATSRDEGTGETQYF
TGTGCCACCAGCAGAGATGAGGGGACTGGAGAGACCCAGTACTTC
>TRBJ2-5|TRBV2|NA|NA
CASRETSQETQYF
TGTGCCAGCAGGGAGACTAGCCAAGAGACCCAGTACTTC
>TRBJ2-7|TRBV11-2|NA|TRBD2
CASSPWTSGSYEQYF
TGTGCCAGCAGCCCTTGGACTAGCGGGAGTTACGAGCAGTACTTC
>TRBJ2-7|TRBV27|NA|TRBD1
CASSKGQEQFYEQYF
TGTGCCAGCAGTAAGGGACAGGAACAATTCTACGAGCAGTACTTC
>TRBJ1-1|TRBV25-1|few|NA
CASGLGNTEAFF
TGTGCCAGCGGTCTGGGGAACACTGAAGCTTTCTTT
>TRBJ2-1|TRBV10-2|NA|TRBD2
CASSVDPGLATYNEQFF
TGCGCCAGCAGTGTAGACCCCGGACTAGCGACCTACAATGAGCAGTTCTTC
>TRBJ2-1|TRBV13|NA|TRBD2
CASSFSLSGTRGNNEQFF
TGTGCCAGCAGCTTCAGTTTGTCTGGGACTAGAGGGAACAATGAGCAGTTCTTC
>TRBJ2-3|TRBV28|NA|TRBD2
CASSPLREGTDTQYF
TGTGCCAGCAGTCCCCTCCGGGAGGGAACAGATACGCAGTATTTT
>TRBJ2-7|TRBV5-4|NA|NA
CASSSELAEQYF
TGTGCCAGCAGCTCGGAGTTAGCCGAGCAGTACTTC
>TRBJ1-1|TRBV7-9|NA|TRBD1
CASSLETGDAFF
TGTGCCAGCAGCTTAGAAACAGGGGATGCTTTCTTT
>TRBJ1-3|TRBV5-4|once|NA
CASSLMFSGNTIYF
TGTGCCAGCAGCCTCATGTTCTCTGGAAACACCATATATTTT
>TRBJ1-2|TRBV7-9|NA|NA
CASSLAGSLRGNYGYTF
TGTGCCAGCAGCTTAGCCGGGTCCCTACGGGGTAACTATGGCTACACCTTC
>TRBJ2-1|TRBV27|NA|TRBD2
CASLGTNNEQFF
TGTGCCAGCCTCGGGACTAACAATGAGCAGTTCTTC
>TRBJ2-2|TRBV13|once|TRBD1
CASSWGQGATGELFF
TGTGCCAGCAGCTGGGGACAGGGGGCCACCGGGGAGCTGTTTTTT
>TRBJ2-3|TRBV10-2|once|NA
CASSDGTALDTQYF
TGCGCCAGCAGTGACGGGACCGCGCTAGATACGCAGTATTTT
>TRBJ2-7|TRBV10-2|once|NA
CASCSRTDSYEQYF
TGCGCCAGCTGCTCCCGGACAGACTCCTACGAGCAGTACTTC
>TRBJ2-7|TRBV19|NA|TRBD2
CASSVLPGLLNYEQYF
TGTGCCAGTAGTGTACTACCGGGACTACTTAACTACGAGCAGTACTTC
>TRBJ2-5|TRBV6-5|once|TRBD1
CASSASQGAWETQYF
TGTGCCAGCAGTGCGTCACAGGGGGCCTGGGAGACCCAGTACTTC
>TRBJ2-1|TRBV30|NA|NA
CAWSRGVDNEQFF
TGTGCCTGGAGCAGGGGGGTTGACAATGAGCAGTTCTTC
>TRBJ1-2|TRBV9|few|NA
CASSAIANYGYTF
TGTGCCAGCAGCGCCATAGCTAACTATGGCTACACCTTC
>TRBJ2-7|TRBV5-4|NA|TRBD1
CASSPGQGRTYEQYF
TGTGCCAGCAGCCCCGGACAGGGCCGGACCTACGAGCAGTACTTC
>TRBJ1-1|TRBV27|NA|NA
CASSLSFRGRNTEAFF
TGTGCCAGCAGTTTATCCTTCCGGGGAAGGAACACTGAAGCTTTCTTT
>TRBJ2-7|TRBV7-9|NA|TRBD2
CASSTSGRSYEQYF
TGTGCCAGCAGTACTAGCGGGAGGTCCTACGAGCAGTACTTC
>TRBJ2-7|TRBV4-1|NA|TRBD2
CASSQEGGGLANYEQYF
TGCGCCAGCAGCCAAGAGGGCGGCGGACTAGCGAATTACGAGCAGTACTTC
>TRBJ2-7|TRBV7-6|NA|TRBD2
CASRSGLAGAYEQYF
TGTGCCAGCAGATCGGGACTAGCGGGAGCCTACGAGCAGTACTTC
>TRBJ1-5|TRBV7-9|few|TRBD1
CASSPQGAGDQPQHF
TGTGCCAGCAGCCCACAGGGGGCGGGGGATCAGCCCCAGCATTTT
>TRBJ1-1|TRBV5-1|NA|NA
CASSLDVGAEAFF
TGCGCCAGCAGCTTGGATGTTGGCGCTGAAGCTTTCTTT
>TRBJ2-1|TRBV2|once|TRBD1
CASTDWGTGNNEQFF
TGTGCCAGTACTGATTGGGGGACAGGCAACAATGAGCAGTTCTTC
>TRBJ2-1|TRBV28|once|NA
CASSLFSYNEQFF
TGTGCCAGCAGTTTATTTTCCTACAATGAGCAGTTCTTC
>TRBJ2-1|TRBV12-5|NA|TRBD2
CASGLVSGGVTYNEQFF
TGTGCTAGTGGTTTGGTGTCGGGGGGAGTCACCTACAATGAGCAGTTCTTC
>TRBJ2-1|TRBV6-5|NA|TRBD2
CASSSSSGSYNEQFF
TGTGCCAGCAGTTCCAGTAGCGGGAGCTACAATGAGCAGTTCTTC
>TRBJ2-1|TRBV5-1|NA|TRBD2
CASSLWTGRDYNEQFF
TGCGCCAGCAGCTTGTGGACCGGGAGGGATTACAATGAGCAGTTCTTC
>TRBJ2-7|TRBV2|NA|NA
CASSGGRGTPYEQYF
TGTGCCAGCAGTGGAGGCCGGGGCACTCCCTACGAGCAGTACTTC
>TRBJ2-1|TRBV28|NA|NA
CASSPTGEVENEQFF
TGTGCCAGCAGCCCAACGGGAGAAGTTGAAAATGAGCAGTTCTTC
>TRBJ1-1|TRBV27|NA|TRBD1
CASRQGFGSTEAFF
TGTGCCAGTCGACAGGGTTTTGGGAGCACTGAAGCTTTCTTT
>TRBJ1-1|TRBV7-9|NA|NA
CASSLVRENTEAFF
TGTGCCAGCAGCTTAGTAAGGGAAAACACTGAAGCTTTCTTT
>TRBJ1-5|TRBV28|NA|NA
CASSFRNSNQPQHF
TGTGCCAGCAGTTTCAGGAATAGCAATCAGCCCCAGCATTTT
>TRBJ2-3|TRBV5-1|NA|NA
CASSTYSEFKDVQYF
TGCGCCAGCAGCACCTACAGTGAATTTAAGGATGTGCAGTATTTT
>TRBJ2-7|TRBV5-4|NA|NA
CASSLSGGAYEQYF
TGTGCCAGCAGCTTGTCAGGAGGGGCCTACGAGCAGTACTTC